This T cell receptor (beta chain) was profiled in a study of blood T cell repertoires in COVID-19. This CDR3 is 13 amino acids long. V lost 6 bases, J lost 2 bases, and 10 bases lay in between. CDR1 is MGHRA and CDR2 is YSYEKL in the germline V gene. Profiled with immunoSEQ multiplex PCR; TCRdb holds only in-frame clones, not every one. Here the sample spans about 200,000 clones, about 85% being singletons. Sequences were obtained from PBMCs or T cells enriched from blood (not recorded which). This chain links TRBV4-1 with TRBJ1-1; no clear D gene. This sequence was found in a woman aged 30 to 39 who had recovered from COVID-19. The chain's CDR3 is CASREVRNTEAFF. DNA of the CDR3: TGCGCCAGCAGAGAGGTACGTAACACTGAAGCTTTCTTT.